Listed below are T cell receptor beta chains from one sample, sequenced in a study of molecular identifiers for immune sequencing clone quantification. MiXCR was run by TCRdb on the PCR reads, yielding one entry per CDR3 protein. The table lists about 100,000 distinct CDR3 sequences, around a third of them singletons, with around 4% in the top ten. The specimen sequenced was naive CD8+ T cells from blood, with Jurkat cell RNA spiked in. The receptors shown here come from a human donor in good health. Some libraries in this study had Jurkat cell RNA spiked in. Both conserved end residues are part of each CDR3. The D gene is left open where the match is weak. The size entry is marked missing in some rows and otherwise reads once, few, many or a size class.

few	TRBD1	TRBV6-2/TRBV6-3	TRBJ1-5	CASRPTGDWGNQPQHF	TGTGCCAGCAGACCTACAGGGGATTGGGGCAATCAGCCCCAGCATTTT
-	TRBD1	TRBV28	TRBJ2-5	CASGLSGGRGETQYF	TGTGCCAGCGGTTTGTCAGGGGGAAGGGGGGAGACCCAGTACTTC
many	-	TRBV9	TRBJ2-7	CASSVLWELTTSYEQYF	TGTGCCAGCAGCGTACTATGGGAACTAACGACCTCCTACGAGCAGTACTTC
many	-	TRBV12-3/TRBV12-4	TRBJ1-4	CASPSEAPNEKLFF	TGTGCCAGCCCCTCTGAGGCACCGAATGAAAAACTGTTTTTT
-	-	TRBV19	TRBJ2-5	CASSILGQEAQYF	TGTGCCAGTAGTATTTTAGGACAAGAGGCCCAGTACTTC
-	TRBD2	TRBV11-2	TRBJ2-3	CASSLELAGGPESPSGTQYF	TGTGCCAGCAGCTTAGAGTTAGCGGGAGGGCCGGAGTCCCCATCTGGTACGCAGTATTTT
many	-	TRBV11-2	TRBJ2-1	CASSSDSNEQFF	TGTGCCAGCAGCTCCGACAGCAATGAGCAGTTCTTC
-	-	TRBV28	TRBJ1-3	CASSFRGSSGSTIYF	TGTGCCAGCAGTTTTCGGGGGTCCTCTGGAAGCACCATATATTTT
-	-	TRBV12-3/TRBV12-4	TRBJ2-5	CASSLVSYQATQCF	TGTGCCAGCAGTTTGGTCAGCTATCAAGCGACCCAGTGCTTC
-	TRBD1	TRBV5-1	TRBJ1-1	CASSLSQGLKEAFF	TGCGCCAGCAGCTTATCACAGGGGCTAAAAGAAGCTTTCTTT
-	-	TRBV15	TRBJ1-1	CATSREDRGTEAFF	TGTGCCACCAGCAGGGAGGACAGAGGCACTGAAGCTTTCTTT
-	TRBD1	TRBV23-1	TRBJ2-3	CASSSPGTGFTDTQYF	TGCGCCAGCAGTTCCCCCGGGACAGGGTTTACCGATACGCAGTATTTT
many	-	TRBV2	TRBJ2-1	CASRGLQQFF	TGTGCCAGCAGGGGACTGCAGCAGTTCTTC
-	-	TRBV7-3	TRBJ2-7	CASSLADGVEQYF	TGTGCCAGCAGCTTAGCCGACGGGGTCGAGCAGTACTTC
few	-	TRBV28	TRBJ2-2	CASSLSLNTGELFF	TGTGCCAGCAGTTTAAGCCTGAACACCGGGGAGCTGTTTTTT
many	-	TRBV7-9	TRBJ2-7	CASSPVTGPGQYF	TGTGCCAGCAGCCCCGTAACGGGCCCAGGGCAGTACTTC
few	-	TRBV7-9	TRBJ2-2	CAERAGELFF	TGTGCCGAGCGGGCCGGGGAGCTGTTTTTT
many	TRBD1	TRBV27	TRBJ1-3	CASSLYRGLGGNTIYF	TGTGCCAGCAGTTTATATAGGGGGCTAGGTGGAAACACCATATATTTT
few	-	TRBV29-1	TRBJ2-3	CSVVAGADTQYF	TGCAGCGTTGTAGCCGGGGCAGATACGCAGTATTTT
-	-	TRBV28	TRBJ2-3	CATASPRGATDTQYF	TGTGCCACCGCGTCCCCACGGGGGGCTACAGATACGCAGTATTTT
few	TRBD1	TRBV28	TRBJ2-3	CASSQFGQGTDTQYF	TGTGCCAGCAGTCAATTTGGACAGGGCACAGATACGCAGTATTTT
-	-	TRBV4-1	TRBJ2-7	CASSQPSYEQYF	TGCGCCAGCAGCCAACCTTCCTACGAGCAGTACTTC
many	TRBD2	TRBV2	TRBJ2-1	CASNSLAGDRFF	TGTGCCAGCAATAGCCTGGCGGGGGACCGGTTCTTC
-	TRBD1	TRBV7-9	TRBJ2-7	CASSYPDRGEYEQYF	TGTGCCAGCAGCTATCCGGACAGGGGAGAGTACGAGCAGTACTTC
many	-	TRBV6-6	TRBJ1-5	CASSPWTGVNQPQHF	TGTGCCAGCAGTCCCTGGACCGGAGTCAATCAGCCCCAGCATTTT
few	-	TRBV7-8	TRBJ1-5	CASELGGLSNQPQHF	TGTGCCAGCGAATTAGGGGGGTTGAGCAATCAGCCCCAGCATTTT